This T cell receptor (beta chain) is drawn from a study of blood T cell repertoires in COVID-19. The wider study: Collection of acute and convalescent COVID-19 samples took place in the United States, Italy and Spain. T cells, B-cell-depleted T cells, or PBMCs provided the cDNA or gDNA that served as material.

One Seattle source followed patients from active infection through their disease course. The germline gives CDR1 SGHTA, CDR2 FQGNSA. The CDR3 loop spans 16 amino acids. The V gene lost 0 bases and the J gene lost 0 bases, with 9 bases spanning the gap. Original analysis: How many nucleated cells were present was estimated from reference gene primer amplification. The protocol was immunoSEQ multiplex PCR, while the TCRdb copy is restricted to in-frame clones and leaves out a portion. V, J and clone size are those of that table, while D and trimming were read from the DNA. The table shows about 56,000 clones, with roughly nine tenths occurring only once.

This clonotype originated in a woman aged 55-70 years with COVID-19, enrolled during active disease. Sequencing was carried out using peripheral blood. This chain connects TRBV7-2 to TRBJ1-3, with unresolved D. As DNA, the CDR3 is TGTGCCAGCAGCTTAGCTGTTGGCTTCTCTGGAAACACCATATATTTT. It codes for CASSLAVGFSGNTIYF.